The rows below give T cell receptor beta chains drawn from one sample of a study of patients and donors after allogeneic stem cell transplantation. A single record per CDR3 protein comes from TCRdb applying MiXCR to the RT-PCR reads. In the table there are hundreds of thousands of distinct CDR3 sequences, more than 15% of which are singletons. Sequenced sample: blood, either unsorted or a sorted T cell fraction (not recorded which). Every receptor here comes from a human donor who was either an allogeneic HSCT recipient or a stem cell or donor lymphocyte infusion donor (not recorded which). It is not recorded whose cells these are; they may come from a transplant donor. The CDR3 runs from the conserved cysteine through the conserved F or W. Rows give clone size only sometimes, using once, few, many, or a class for an expanded clone.

J: TRBJ1-5
size: few
V: TRBV24-1
CDR3: CATSDSHQDRGNQPQHF

J: TRBJ2-5
size: NA
V: TRBV5-1
CDR3: CASSFLAGASETQYF

J: TRBJ2-5
size: NA
V: TRBV4-2
CDR3: CASSRETSGRAGETQYF

J: TRBJ1-1
size: many
V: TRBV5-1
CDR3: CASSSQGGMNTEAFF

J: TRBJ2-3
size: few
V: TRBV5-1
CDR3: CASSRDPDTQYF

J: TRBJ2-1
size: NA
V: TRBV9
CDR3: CASSVDGAGSYNEQFF

J: TRBJ2-4
size: few
V: TRBV3-1
CDR3: CASSPSGRASKNIQYF

J: TRBJ1-5
size: NA
V: TRBV28
CDR3: CASSLRQDLNQPQHF

J: TRBJ2-1
size: NA
V: TRBV7-6
CDR3: CASSSRLGTSGNEQFF

J: TRBJ1-1
size: few
V: TRBV12-3/TRBV12-4
CDR3: CASNQKPDRGSEAFF

J: TRBJ2-7
size: few
V: TRBV19
CDR3: CASSTDRAYEQYF

J: TRBJ2-7
size: few
V: TRBV4-1
CDR3: CASSQGTSGAYEQYF

J: TRBJ1-3
size: NA
V: TRBV4-3
CDR3: CASSPGQGWDTIYF

J: TRBJ2-3
size: many
V: TRBV7-9
CDR3: CASSMDLVEYF

J: TRBJ1-2
size: many
V: TRBV12-3/TRBV12-4
CDR3: CASSSGGGQLYGYTF

J: TRBJ1-1
size: NA
V: TRBV5-1
CDR3: CASSLLARRNTEAFF

J: TRBJ2-3
size: few
V: TRBV7-3
CDR3: CASSLSSGITDTQYF

J: TRBJ2-1
size: few
V: TRBV11-3
CDR3: CASSWGGNEQFF

J: TRBJ2-5
size: NA
V: TRBV5-1
CDR3: CASSSDRVETQYF

J: TRBJ1-6
size: many
V: TRBV4-2
CDR3: CASSAPGDMKSPLHF

J: TRBJ1-1
size: NA
V: TRBV6-1
CDR3: CASGAGGRGTEAFF

J: TRBJ1-3
size: few
V: TRBV2
CDR3: CASSGDRGNIGNTIYF

J: TRBJ2-1
size: many
V: TRBV10-3
CDR3: CAINRAQGYNEQFF

J: TRBJ2-5
size: few
V: TRBV4-1
CDR3: CASSPTAGTSEETQYF

J: TRBJ2-2
size: NA
V: TRBV12-3/TRBV12-4
CDR3: CASSSGTTGGNTGELFF